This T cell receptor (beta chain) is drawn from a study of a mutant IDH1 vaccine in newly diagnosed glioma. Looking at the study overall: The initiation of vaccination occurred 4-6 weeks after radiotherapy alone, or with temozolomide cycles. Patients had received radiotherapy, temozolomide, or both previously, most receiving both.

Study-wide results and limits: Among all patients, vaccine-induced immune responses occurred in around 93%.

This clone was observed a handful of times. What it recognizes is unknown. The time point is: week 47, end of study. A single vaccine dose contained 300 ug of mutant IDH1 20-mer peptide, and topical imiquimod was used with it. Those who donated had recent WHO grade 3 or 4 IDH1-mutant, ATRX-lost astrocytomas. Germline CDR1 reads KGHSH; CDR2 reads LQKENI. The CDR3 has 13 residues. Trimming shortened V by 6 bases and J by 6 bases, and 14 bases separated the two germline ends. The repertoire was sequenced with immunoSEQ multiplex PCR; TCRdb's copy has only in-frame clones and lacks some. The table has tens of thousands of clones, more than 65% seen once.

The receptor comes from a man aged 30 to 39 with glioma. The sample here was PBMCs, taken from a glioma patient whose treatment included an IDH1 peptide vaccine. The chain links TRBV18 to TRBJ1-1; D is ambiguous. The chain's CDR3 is CASSLTNDAEAFF. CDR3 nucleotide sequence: TGTGCCAGCTCCCTTACGAATGACGCTGAAGCTTTCTTT.